The rows below give T cell receptor beta chains drawn from one sample of a study of coeliac disease. Libraries were prepared by immunoSEQ multiplex PCR; TCRdb keeps only in-frame clonotypes and omits some of them. The data contain roughly 4,200 clones, around two thirds of them singletons. The material sequenced was intraepithelial lymphocytes from the gut. Source of these receptors: a woman under 30 with active celiac disease. Each CDR3 is given with its conserved first and last residue. D genes are given only for firm matches.

v_gene,j_gene,d_gene,CDR3aa
TRBV4-2,TRBJ2-7,TRBD2,CASSQDLGLAGGPDEQYF
TRBV7-2,TRBJ2-3,-,CASSLTGGTTDTQYF
TRBV19,TRBJ1-2,-,CASSFTGNPNYGYTF
TRBV27,TRBJ2-7,-,CASSPIGGYEQYF
TRBV11-2,TRBJ2-3,-,CASSFWGEDTQYF
TRBV7-6,TRBJ2-5,TRBD1,CASSTDREVGETQYF
TRBV19,TRBJ2-1,TRBD2,CASSHIAGAGEQFF
TRBV15,TRBJ2-1,-,CATRSSGRGGNEQFF
TRBV7-6,-,-,CASSLAWSTLTSYEQYF
TRBV11-3,TRBJ2-7,-,CASSPPSSYEQYF
TRBV19,TRBJ2-1,TRBD1,CASRDSRVNEQFF
TRBV19,TRBJ1-2,TRBD1,CASSATTGYGYTF
TRBV6-5,TRBJ1-2,-,CASSYEGGAGYTF
TRBV28,TRBJ1-1,-,CASSDMNTEAFF
TRBV6-7,TRBJ1-1,TRBD1,CASSYLDRVGTEAFF
TRBV19,TRBJ2-7,TRBD1,CASSEQGGYEQYF
TRBV15,TRBJ2-2,TRBD1,CATSRGDRELGELFF
TRBV11-2,TRBJ2-7,-,CASRLQRFYEQYF
TRBV6-6,TRBJ1-2,-,CASSYSGQGGGYTF
TRBV25-1,TRBJ2-2,TRBD1,CASTPGQGTGELFF
TRBV7-2,TRBJ2-5,-,CASSPESPIGQETQYF
TRBV7-9,TRBJ2-6,-,CASSPVGQGKSGANVLTF
TRBV25-1,TRBJ2-1,-,CASSSTRDSEQFF
TRBV28,TRBJ2-7,-,CASNPNYSYEQYF
TRBV5-1,TRBJ1-1,TRBD1,CASSWTGGNTEAFF
TRBV5-1,TRBJ2-3,TRBD2,CASSSSLAGGRNTDTQYF
TRBV5-8,TRBJ2-7,TRBD1,CASREDRETFYEQYF
TRBV5-4,TRBJ2-2,-,CASSLGGWAGTGELFF
TRBV4-3,TRBJ2-3,TRBD2,CASSPSGGATDTQYF
TRBV4-1,TRBJ2-7,TRBD2,CASRAHPGLAGKRSYEQYF
TRBV19,TRBJ2-2,-,CASSTLSTGELFF
TRBV7-9,TRBJ2-7,-,CASSLIGQVPYEQYF
TRBV7-9,TRBJ2-1,TRBD2,CASSDSHSGRSDEQFF
TRBV2,TRBJ1-4,-,CASGPGGLSEKLFF
TRBV6-1,TRBJ2-6,-,CASSGAGRMTGANVLTF
TRBV2,TRBJ1-6,TRBD1,CASSGRWGQGDLPLHF
TRBV19,TRBJ2-2,-,CASIGENTGELFF
TRBV7-9,TRBJ1-5,TRBD1,CASSPTGIYQPQHF
TRBV4-2,TRBJ1-2,TRBD1,CASSQEGTGTGMGAGYTF
TRBV5-6,TRBJ2-7,TRBD1,CASSFGTGVYEQYF
TRBV7-9,TRBJ2-5,-,CASTRREEETQYF
TRBV6-1,TRBJ2-7,-,CASSNRGGPYEQYF
TRBV11-2,TRBJ2-7,TRBD1,CASSIRQGAGEQYF
TRBV2,TRBJ2-5,-,CASRYQGGGVETQYF
TRBV7-9,TRBJ2-3,-,CASSFLLETTQYF
TRBV5-1,TRBJ2-3,TRBD1,CASRGDRATDTQYF
TRBV11-2,TRBJ2-7,-,CASSRLPGLKTDEQYF
TRBV7-9,TRBJ2-1,-,CASRGANSYNEQFF
TRBV2,TRBJ2-2,-,CARWASNTGELFF